This TCR beta chain was sequenced for a study of blood T cell repertoires in COVID-19. Clones were read by immunoSEQ multiplex PCR, and TCRdb kept only the in-frame ones, dropping some. The profile shows about 180,000 clones, 85% to 90% of them singletons. Germline V CDR1 and CDR2: LNHDA, SQIVND (reference sequence). V was pared by 3 bases and J by 2 bases, with 4 bases between. This CDR3 comprises 12 residues. Sequencing was done on a sample of peripheral blood. V gene TRBV19 combines with J gene TRBJ2-5; D gene uncertain. The clonotype comes from a man aged 45-65 years with active or convalescent COVID-19. The CDR3 DNA reads TGTGCCAGTAGTATCCATCAAGAGACCCAGTACTTC. It codes for CASSIHQETQYF.